This TCR beta chain originates from a study of T-cell reconstitution after alpha-beta-depleted transplantation in children. This clonotype was found a few times. The length of the CDR3 is 16 residues. The ends were cut back, 2 bases at V and 0 bases at J, with 12 bases in the middle. Germline CDR1 and CDR2: KGHSH and LQKENI. The TCRbeta library incorporated unique molecular identifiers. TCRdb redid the calling of the PCR reads with MiXCR, one entry per CDR3 protein. The sample consists of 640,000 or so distinct CDR3 sequences, around a sixth of them appearing once. This TCR was sampled from a human donor who donated a stem cell graft to a child with acute myeloid leukemia. This specimen consisted of PBMCs from the stem cell graft donor, obtained from the stem cell graft. This chain links TRBV18 with TRBJ2-3; D unclear. This CDR3 is CASSPSGTLSTDTQYF. In DNA form, the CDR3 reads TGTGCCAGCTCACCAAGTGGTACCCTAAGCACAGATACGCAGTATTTT. The full variable domain, with the rest looked up from reference TRBV18 and TRBJ2-3, is NAGVMQNPRHLVRRRGQEARLRCSPMKGHSHVYWYRQLPEEGLKFMVYLQKENIIDESGMPKERFSAEFPKEGPSILRIQQVVRGDSAAYFCASSPSGTLSTDTQYFGPGTRLTVL.